The present entry profiles one TCR gamma chain with its context. This clone has only one observation. The antigen this receptor binds is unknown. The record has no base qualities; no much larger clone is one base away. Support from one read is weak. Receptor amplification or capture employed PCR. The instrument was an Illumina MiSeq. The public reads were reprocessed by TCRdb using CATT, and rows of matching DNA were later combined. The sample table contains roughly 10,000 gamma-chain clones; only one count was recorded for 40% to 50% of them. More than 2% of the sample belongs to the ten largest clones. The germline V gene gives CDR1 as EGSTGY and CDR2 as YDSYTSSV. Unmatched junction bases come to 12, with V trimmed by 4 bases and J by 6 bases. The CDR3, from cysteine to phenylalanine, totals 14 residues. Only the CDR3 DNA is retained, 42 bases long and in frame from the first base. This sample is part of a study of human gamma delta and Vdelta1 T cells (dated by TCRdb to the late 2010s). For the wider study: The study investigated Delta One T cells, Vd1+ gamma-delta T cells, as cytotoxic effectors against acute myeloid leukemia. Results and caveats for the whole study, not just this receptor: Polyclonality and broad cytotoxic targeting of acute myeloid leukemia were reported for Delta One T cells.

The TCR was taken from a human donor in good health. Sequencing input: Vdelta1 gamma-delta T cells from blood grown in culture (DOT cells). In the paper's terms, the cell subset or site label means: Delta One T cells, in vitro expanded/differentiated Vd1+ gamma-delta T cells. The chain uses TRGV4 and TRGJ1 or TRGJ2. The CDR3 region: CATWDPTITYKKLF. The base sequence is TGTGCCACCTGGGACCCCACAATTACTTATAAGAAACTCTTT.